The table lists the clone carrying this T cell receptor beta chain with a few counts. The sample comes from a study of molecular identifiers for immune sequencing clone quantification. The V gene end was trimmed by 5 bases and the J gene end by 5 bases; junction bases not matched to a gene: 10. The CDR3 loop spans 15 amino acids. CDR1 and CDR2 from the germline V gene are LGHNT and FRNRAP. Source material for naive CD8 libraries was about 17,000 to 1,100,000 sorted cells, with 10%, 30% or 50% RNA. A single record per CDR3 protein comes from TCRdb applying MiXCR to the PCR reads. This repertoire shows around 470,000 distinct CDR3 sequences, around 23% found once; its top ten account for about 0.75%.

The V gene is TRBV12-5, the J gene TRBJ2-3, with 7 bases aligning to TRBD1. Sequencing used naive CD8+ T cells from blood, with Jurkat cell RNA spiked in. Subset described: FACS-sorted CD8+CD4-CCR7+CD45RA+ naive T cells. The receptor was isolated from a human donor in good health. Some libraries in this study had Jurkat cell RNA spiked in. DNA for the CDR3: TGTGCTAGTGGTAACGACAGGGACAGCGTAGATACGCAGTATTTT. Protein product: CASGNDRDSVDTQYF.